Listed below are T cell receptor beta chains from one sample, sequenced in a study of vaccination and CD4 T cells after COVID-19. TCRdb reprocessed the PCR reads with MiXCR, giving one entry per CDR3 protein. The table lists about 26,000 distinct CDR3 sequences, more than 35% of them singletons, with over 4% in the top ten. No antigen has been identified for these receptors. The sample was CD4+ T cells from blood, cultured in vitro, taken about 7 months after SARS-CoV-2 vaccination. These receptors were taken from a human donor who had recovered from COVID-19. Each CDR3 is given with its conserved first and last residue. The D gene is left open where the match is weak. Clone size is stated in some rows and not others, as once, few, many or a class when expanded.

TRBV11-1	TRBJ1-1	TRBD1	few	CASSQGTGKHTEAFF	TGTGCCAGCAGCCAAGGGACAGGCAAGCACACTGAAGCTTTCTTT
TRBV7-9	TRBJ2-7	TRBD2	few	CASSPGLEQYF	TGTGCCAGCAGCCCGGGACTAGAGCAGTACTTC
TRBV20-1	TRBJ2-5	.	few	CSARAGNQETQYF	TGCAGTGCTAGAGCAGGGAACCAAGAGACCCAGTACTTC
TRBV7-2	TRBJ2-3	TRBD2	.	CASSPQQLRYSGRKPTDTQYF	TGTGCCAGCAGCCCACAGCAGCTACGATATAGCGGGAGGAAACCCACAGATACGCAGTATTTT
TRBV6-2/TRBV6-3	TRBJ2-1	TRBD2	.	CASSRPLAGGYNEQFF	TGTGCCAGCAGCCGTCCCCTAGCGGGGGGATACAATGAGCAGTTCTTC
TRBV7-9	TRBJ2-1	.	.	CASSLAPLFGEQFF	TGTGCCAGCAGCTTAGCGCCGCTGTTCGGTGAGCAGTTCTTC
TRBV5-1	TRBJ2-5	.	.	CASRAEETQYF	TGCGCCAGCAGGGCAGAAGAGACCCAGTACTTC
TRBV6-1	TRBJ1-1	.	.	CASTLGVYTEAFF	TGTGCCAGCACTCTAGGGGTATACACTGAAGCTTTCTTT
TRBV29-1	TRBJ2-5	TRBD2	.	CSVVFPSGSLETQYF	TGCAGCGTTGTATTTCCTAGCGGGAGTTTGGAGACCCAGTACTTC
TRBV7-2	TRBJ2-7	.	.	CASSLDHKSSYEQYF	TGTGCCAGCAGCTTGGACCATAAAAGCTCCTACGAGCAGTACTTC
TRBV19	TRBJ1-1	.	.	CASSRNTEAFF	TGTGCCAGCAGTAGGAACACTGAAGCTTTCTTT
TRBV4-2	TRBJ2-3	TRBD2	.	CASSPEPGLAGGPADTQYF	TGTGCCAGCAGCCCGGAGCCAGGACTAGCGGGAGGGCCTGCAGATACGCAGTATTTT
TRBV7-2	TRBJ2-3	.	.	CASSFSSFTDTQYF	TGTGCCAGCAGTTTTAGTAGTTTCACAGATACGCAGTATTTT
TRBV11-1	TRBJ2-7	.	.	CASSRLSDSGYEQYF	TGTGCCAGCAGCCGACTTTCGGACAGCGGCTACGAGCAGTACTTC
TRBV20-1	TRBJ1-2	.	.	CSARVRTTNYGYTF	TGCAGTGCTAGAGTCAGAACAACTAACTATGGCTACACCTTC
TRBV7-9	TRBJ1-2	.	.	CASSPMRGLDPINYGYTF	TGTGCCAGCAGCCCTATGAGGGGCTTGGATCCTATTAACTATGGCTACACCTTC
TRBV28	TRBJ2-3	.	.	CASSPPRVYTQYF	TGTGCCAGCAGTCCCCCCAGGGTATATACGCAGTATTTT
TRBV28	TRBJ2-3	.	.	CASSLRELAGPDTQYF	TGTGCCAGCAGTTTACGAGAACTAGCAGGGCCAGATACGCAGTATTTT
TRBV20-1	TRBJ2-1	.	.	CSARDYTSFSDEQFF	TGCAGTGCTAGAGATTACACTAGCTTTTCCGATGAGCAGTTCTTC
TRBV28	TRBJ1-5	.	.	CASIPAGQGRDQPQHF	TGTGCCAGCATCCCCGCCGGGCAGGGGCGCGATCAGCCCCAGCATTTT
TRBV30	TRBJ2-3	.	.	CAWAQTAGTDTQYF	TGTGCCTGGGCCCAGACCGCAGGCACAGATACGCAGTATTTT
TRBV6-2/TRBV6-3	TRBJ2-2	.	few	CASSYSPEGSGELFF	TGTGCCAGCAGTTACTCCCCCGAGGGTAGCGGGGAGCTGTTTTTT
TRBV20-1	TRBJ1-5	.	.	CSATRDSNQPQHF	TGCAGTGCTACCCGGGACAGCAATCAGCCCCAGCATTTT
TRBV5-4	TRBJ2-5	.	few	CASSWAEAQETQYF	TGTGCCAGCAGCTGGGCTGAGGCCCAAGAGACCCAGTACTTC
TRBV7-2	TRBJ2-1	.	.	CASSTHSVQEQFF	TGTGCCAGCAGCACCCACTCGGTTCAGGAGCAGTTCTTC
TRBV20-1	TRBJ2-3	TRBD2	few	CSAGSSLAGGSTDTQYF	TGCAGTGCCGGAAGTTCACTAGCGGGAGGGAGCACAGATACGCAGTATTTT
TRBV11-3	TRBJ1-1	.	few	CASSPSREGKAFF	TGTGCCAGCAGCCCCAGCAGGGAAGGAAAAGCTTTCTTT
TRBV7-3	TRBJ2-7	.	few	CASSVNPNGAEQYF	TGTGCCAGCAGCGTTAACCCGAATGGGGCCGAGCAGTACTTC
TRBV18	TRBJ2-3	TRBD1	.	CASSPRPGGGGTQYF	TGTGCCAGCTCACCACGACCAGGGGGCGGAGGGACGCAGTATTTT
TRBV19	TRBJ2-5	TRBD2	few	CASRTSGKETQYF	TGTGCCAGTAGGACTAGCGGTAAAGAGACCCAGTACTTC
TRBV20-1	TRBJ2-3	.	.	CSAPGATDTQYF	TGCAGTGCGCCGGGGGCCACAGATACGCAGTATTTT
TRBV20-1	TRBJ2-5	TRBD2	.	CSARGLAGQETQYF	TGCAGTGCTAGAGGACTAGCGGGACAAGAGACCCAGTACTTC
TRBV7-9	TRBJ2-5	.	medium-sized	CASLPGLGFGLQETQYF	TGTGCCAGCCTTCCCGGTTTAGGCTTCGGACTCCAAGAGACCCAGTACTTC
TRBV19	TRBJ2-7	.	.	CASSRRGTYEQYF	TGTGCCAGTAGTAGGAGGGGGACCTACGAGCAGTACTTC
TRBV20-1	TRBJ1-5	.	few	CSGNVGSNQPQHF	TGCAGTGGGAACGTGGGGAGCAATCAGCCCCAGCATTTT
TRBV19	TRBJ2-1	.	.	CATRQDPGGNEQFF	TGTGCCACCAGACAGGATCCTGGTGGCAATGAGCAGTTCTTC
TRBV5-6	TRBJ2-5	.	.	CASSLGSRGETQYF	TGTGCCAGCAGCTTGGGGTCCAGGGGTGAGACCCAGTACTTC
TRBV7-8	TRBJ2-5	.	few	CASSLGWTFQETQYF	TGTGCCAGCAGCTTAGGTTGGACCTTCCAAGAGACCCAGTACTTC
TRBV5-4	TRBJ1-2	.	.	CASSLGGEDTF	TGTGCCAGCAGCCTGGGCGGTGAAGACACCTTC
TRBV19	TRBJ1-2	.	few	CASSGLNYGYTF	TGTGCCAGCTCCGGACTGAACTATGGGTACACCTTC
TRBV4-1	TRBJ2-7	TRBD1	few	CASSQASGQLSYEQYF	TGCGCCAGCAGCCAAGCATCGGGACAGCTCTCCTACGAGCAGTACTTC
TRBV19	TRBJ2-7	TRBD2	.	CASRTGREASYRAYEQYF	TGTGCCAGTAGAACCGGGCGGGAGGCGAGTTACCGCGCCTACGAGCAGTACTTC
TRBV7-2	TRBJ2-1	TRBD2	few	CASSSRLAGSVNEQFF	TGTGCCAGCAGCTCCCGACTAGCGGGATCGGTCAATGAGCAGTTCTTC
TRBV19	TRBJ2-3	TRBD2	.	CASGPSGSGTDTQYF	TGTGCCAGTGGGCCTAGCGGGAGCGGCACAGATACGCAGTATTTT
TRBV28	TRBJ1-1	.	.	CASTTWWGADTEAFF	TGTGCCAGCACCACATGGTGGGGCGCGGACACTGAAGCTTTCTTT
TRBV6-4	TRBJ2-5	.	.	CASSDVSIQETQYF	TGTGCCAGCAGTGACGTAAGTATTCAAGAGACCCAGTACTTC
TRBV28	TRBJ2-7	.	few	CASSPGGGQNPYEQYF	TGTGCCAGCAGTCCTGGGGGCGGACAGAACCCCTACGAGCAGTACTTC
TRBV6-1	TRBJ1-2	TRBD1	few	CASREDRDYGYTF	TGTGCCAGCAGGGAGGACAGGGACTATGGCTACACCTTC
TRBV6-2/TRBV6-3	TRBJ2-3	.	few	CAGNRASQDTQYF	TGTGCCGGAAACAGGGCATCGCAGGATACGCAGTATTTT
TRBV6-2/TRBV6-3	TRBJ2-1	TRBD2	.	CASRTSGTSYEQFF	TGTGCCAGCAGGACTAGCGGTACGTCGTATGAGCAGTTCTTC
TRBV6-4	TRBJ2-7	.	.	CASGNYQVDEQYF	TGTGCCAGTGGGAATTACCAGGTCGACGAGCAGTACTTC
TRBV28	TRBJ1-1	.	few	CASSFRGRYEAFF	TGTGCCAGCAGTTTTCGGGGGCGCTACGAAGCTTTCTTT